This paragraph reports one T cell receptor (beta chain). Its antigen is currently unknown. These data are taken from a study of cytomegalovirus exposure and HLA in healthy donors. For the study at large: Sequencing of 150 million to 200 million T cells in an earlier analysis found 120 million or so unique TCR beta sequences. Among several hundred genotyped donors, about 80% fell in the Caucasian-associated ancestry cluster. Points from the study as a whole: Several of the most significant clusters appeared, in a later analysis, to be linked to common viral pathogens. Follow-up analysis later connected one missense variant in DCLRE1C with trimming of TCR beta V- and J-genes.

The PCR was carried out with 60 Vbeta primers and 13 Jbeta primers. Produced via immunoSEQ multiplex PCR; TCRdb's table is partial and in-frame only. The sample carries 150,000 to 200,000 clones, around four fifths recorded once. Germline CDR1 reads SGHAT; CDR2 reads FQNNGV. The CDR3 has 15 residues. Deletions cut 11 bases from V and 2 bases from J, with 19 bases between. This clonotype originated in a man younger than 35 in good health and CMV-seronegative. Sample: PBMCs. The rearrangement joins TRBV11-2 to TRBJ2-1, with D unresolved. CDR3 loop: CAASASWVPYNEQFF. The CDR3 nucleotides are TGTGCCGCCAGCGCATCATGGGTTCCCTACAATGAGCAGTTCTTC.